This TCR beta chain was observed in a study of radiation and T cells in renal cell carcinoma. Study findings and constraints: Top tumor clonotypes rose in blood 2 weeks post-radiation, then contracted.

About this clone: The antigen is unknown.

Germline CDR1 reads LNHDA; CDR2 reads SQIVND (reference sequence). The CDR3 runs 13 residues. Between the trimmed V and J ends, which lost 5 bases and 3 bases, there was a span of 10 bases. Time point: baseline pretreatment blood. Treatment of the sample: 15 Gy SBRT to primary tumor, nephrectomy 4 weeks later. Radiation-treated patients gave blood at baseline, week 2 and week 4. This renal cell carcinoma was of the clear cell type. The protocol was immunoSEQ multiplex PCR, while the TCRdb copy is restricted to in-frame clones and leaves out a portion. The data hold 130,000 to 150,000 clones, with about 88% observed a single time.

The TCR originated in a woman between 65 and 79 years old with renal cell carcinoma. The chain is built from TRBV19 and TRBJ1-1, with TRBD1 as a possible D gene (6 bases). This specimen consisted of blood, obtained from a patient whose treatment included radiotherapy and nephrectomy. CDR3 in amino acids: CASSLEGDTEAFF. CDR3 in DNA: TGTGCCAGTAGTCTGGAGGGGGACACTGAAGCTTTCTTT.